This TCR beta chain was sequenced during a study of T cell repertoires in cytomegalovirus infection. The wider study: Indicated by public TCR beta signatures were CMV infection and matching HLA type. Whole-study results and caveats: Public TCR beta family frequency separated CMV-and-HLA carriers, including in an independent cohort. What dominated the ex vivo response were HLA-C-restricted CMV-specific TCR beta clonotypes.

TCRdb ran MiXCR on the reads and lists one entry per CDR3 protein. The sample lists 200,000 to 300,000 distinct CDR3 sequences; less than 9.5% were seen once. The CDR3 covers 13 residues. The germline V gene encodes CDR1 SGHTA and CDR2 FQGTGA. The V gene lost 5 bases and the J gene lost 5 bases, with 12 bases spanning the gap. This clonotype was observed a few times. Antigen unknown. The sequenced sample consisted of PBMCs. The rearrangement joins TRBV7-3 to TRBJ2-5; D ambiguous. This sequence originates from a human donor in good health (CMV status not recorded). Some clones in this sample may be carry-over from other donors' samples. Here the CDR3 reads CASSPHPRETQYF. The CDR3 coding sequence is TGTGCCAGCAGCCCGCATCCAAGGGAGACCCAGTACTTC.